The 7 T cell receptor beta chains in this list originate from one sample, sequenced in a study of blood T cell repertoires in COVID-19. Profiled with immunoSEQ multiplex PCR; TCRdb holds only in-frame clones, not every one. The table lists about 130,000 clones, roughly 85% of them singletons. Material: peripheral blood. These receptors came from a woman of 80 years or more with COVID-19, enrolled during active disease.

This sequence joins TRBV7-2 and TRBJ2-3; the D gene is possibly TRBD1 (6 bases). Trimming stripped 2 bases from V and 5 bases from J, with 14 bases between. CDR3 size: 15 residues. The germline CDR1 and CDR2 sequences are SGHTA and FQGNSA. The CDR3 loop reads CASSLNTGWGDTQYF. The DNA for the CDR3 is TGTGCCAGCAGCTTAAACACAGGGTGGGGAGATACGCAGTATTTT.

This clone has a handful of counts. The genes are TRBV18 and TRBJ1-4; D not resolved. CDR1 KGHSH and CDR2 LQKENI come from the germline V gene. The length of the CDR3 is 16 residues. V was shortened by 3 bases and J by 0 bases, with 11 bases between the two germline ends. The chain's CDR3 is CASSPSPPPTNEKLFF. The CDR3 DNA sequence: TGTGCCAGCTCACCGTCTCCTCCCCCAACTAATGAAAAACTGTTTTTT. Together with reference TRBV18 and TRBJ1-4, the CDR3 gives the full variable domain: NAGVMQNPRHLVRRRGQEARLRCSPMKGHSHVYWYRQLPEEGLKFMVYLQKENIIDESGMPKERFSAEFPKEGPSILRIQQVVRGDSAAYFCASSPSPPPTNEKLFFGSGTQLSVL.

The chain joins TRBV19 to TRBJ2-1; 9 bases align to TRBD2. V gave up 3 bases and J gave up 0 bases; unmatched junction bases: 15. The germline gives CDR1 LNHDA, CDR2 SQIVND (reference sequence). The CDR3 has 20 amino acids. The CDR3 DNA is TGTGCCAGTAGTATTAGTGGTCTAGCGGGAACCCCAAGCTCCTACAATGAGCAGTTCTTC. Its protein is CASSISGLAGTPSSYNEQFF.

The chain uses TRBV6-5 and TRBJ1-5, with unresolved D. Germline CDR1 is MNHEY and CDR2 is SVGAGI. The V end lost 6 bases, the J end lost 1 base, and 13 bases lay between the germline ends. The CDR3 runs to 15 residues. CDR3 residues: CASSGGIGSNQPQHF. As DNA, the CDR3 is TGTGCCAGCAGCGGCGGGATAGGGAGCAATCAGCCCCAGCATTTT.

A few counts support this clone. The V call is TRBV19, the J call TRBJ1-5, with 7 bases matching TRBD1. CDR3 size: 18 residues. V dropped 1 base and J dropped 2; count of bases not matched to a gene: 11. The germline gives CDR1 LNHDA, CDR2 SQIVND (reference sequence). This CDR3 is CASSIGTTGMIGNQPQHF. The CDR3 DNA is TGTGCCAGTAGTATAGGAACGACAGGGATGATCGGCAATCAGCCCCAGCATTTT.

This chain uses TRBV12-3 or TRBV12-4 with TRBJ2-5; D is uncertain. V lost 2 bases and J 5 bases, leaving 9 bases between the germline ends. The CDR3 spans 13 residues. The CDR3 DNA sequence: TGTGCCAGCAGTTTACCCCCCGTCGAGACCCAGTACTTC. This codes for CASSLPPVETQYF.

CDR3 residues: CASSQVGGNQETQYF. The CDR3 DNA reads as TGCGCCAGCAGCCAAGTTGGAGGAAACCAAGAGACCCAGTACTTC. The chain couples TRBV4-1 to TRBJ2-5; perhaps TRBD2 as D (5 bases). Trimming left V 1 base short and J 0 bases short, with 9 bases between. CDR1 MGHRA and CDR2 YSYEKL come from the germline V gene. CDR3 length equals 15 residues.